These 9 T cell receptor beta chains share one sample of origin, sequenced in a study of blood T cells in healthy people across ages. PCR was performed a second time for roughly 7 to 11 cycles using a sample-barcoded 5' primer and a J-beta primer mix. TCRdb fed the 5' RACE reads into MiXCR, producing one record per CDR3 protein. The table has about 1.1 million distinct CDR3 sequences, 35% to 45% seen once. Sequencing was done on a sample of blood. These receptors came from a man aged 18 to 29 in good health.

This clonotype was detected a few times. This chain joins TRBV5-1 and TRBJ2-3, with 8 bases fitting TRBD1. J gave up 2 bases and V 4 bases, and 6 bases lay outside the gene matches. The CDR3 extends over 15 amino acids. From germline, CDR1 is SGHRS and CDR2 YFSETQ. The CDR3 loop is CASSLDRGFTDTQYF. DNA of the CDR3: TGCGCCAGCAGCCTCGACAGGGGATTCACAGATACGCAGTATTTT.

The J gene is TRBJ2-3, the V gene TRBV25-1, with TRBD2 as a possible D gene (6 bases). There are 17 residues in the CDR3. Germline values: CDR1 MGHDK, CDR2 SYGVNS. The V gene lost 3 bases and the J gene lost 3 bases, with 19 bases spanning the gap. The CDR3 sequence: CASSEAPHREKTDTQYF. The CDR3 nucleotides read TGTGCCAGCAGTGAGGCCCCTCACCGGGAGAAGACAGATACGCAGTATTTT.

In its sample, this clonotype was seen a few times. CDR3 in DNA: TGTGCCAGCAGCGTAGGTGATAGCGGTTCTCAGTACTTC. Residues: CASSVGDSGSQYF. The chain carries TRBV9 and TRBJ2-4, with a weak D call TRBD2 (6 bases). From germline, CDR1 is SGDLS and CDR2 YYNGEE. V lost 0 bases and J 12 bases, leaving 13 bases between the germline ends. This CDR3 is 13 amino acids long.

The chain uses TRBV9 and TRBJ2-2, with unresolved D. Trimming stripped 4 bases from V and 0 bases from J, with 13 bases between. The germline V gene encodes CDR1 SGDLS and CDR2 YYNGEE. The CDR3 runs 16 residues. CDR3 nucleotide sequence: TGTGCCAGCAGCCAGACTCACAGCCCGAACACCGGGGAGCTGTTTTTT. Translation: CASSQTHSPNTGELFF.

The V and J genes are TRBV5-1 and TRBJ2-1; D unresolved. The germline V gene has CDR1 SGHRS and CDR2 YFSETQ. Trimming pared 2 bases from V and 1 base from J, leaving 10 bases between. This CDR3 is built from 15 residues. The CDR3 reads CASSLSEPSYNEQFF. DNA for the CDR3: TGCGCCAGCAGCTTATCTGAACCTTCCTACAATGAGCAGTTCTTC.

The chain uses TRBV30 and TRBJ2-3, with D possibly matching TRBD2 (5 bases). Germline V lookup: CDR1 GTSNPN, CDR2 SVGIG (reference sequence). The CDR3 has 12 residues. The V and J ends lost 3 bases and 6 bases respectively, with 10 bases between them. The CDR3 spells CAWRYRGDTQYF. In DNA, the CDR3 is TGTGCCTGGAGGTATAGAGGGGATACGCAGTATTTT.

CDR3 sequence: CASSQGNYNEQFF. The CDR3 coding sequence is TGTGCCAGCAGCCAAGGTAACTACAATGAGCAGTTCTTC. The chain is built from TRBV4-2 and TRBJ2-1; no reliable D call. The CDR3 loop spans 13 amino acids. The germline CDR1 and CDR2 sequences are LGHNA and YNFKEQ. The V end lost 1 base, the J end lost 3 bases, and 4 bases lay between the germline ends.

Regarding this clonotype: Without the conserved terminal phenylalanine or tryptophan, this CDR3 likely stems from a read error. The rearrangement links TRBV7-3 to TRBJ2-3; 11 nucleotides match TRBD2. The length of the CDR3 is 15 residues. Looked up from germline, CDR1 is SGHTA and CDR2 is FQGTGA. Unmatched junction bases numbered 5, after V lost 5 bases and J lost 4 bases. CDR3 amino acids: CASSISGGVADTQYL. As DNA, the CDR3 is TGTGCCAGCAGCATTAGCGGGGGGGTGGCAGATACGCAGTATTTG.

The chain employs TRBV7-9 and TRBJ2-1; TRBD1 or TRBD2 may be the D gene (6 bases each). Germline CDR1 reads SEHNR; CDR2 reads FQNEAQ (reference sequence). Trimming took off 2 bases at V and 10 bases at J, with 18 bases between the two ends. This CDR3 has 15 residues. CDR3 in DNA: TGTGCCAGCAGCTTAAAGATAGGGGGGTCTGAAGAGCAGTTCTTC. It yields the protein CASSLKIGGSEEQFF.